The 3 T cell receptor beta chains presented below share a single source sample, sequenced in a study of control samples from healthy donors and cancer patients. TCRdb's table, derived via immunoSEQ multiplex PCR, lists solely in-frame clones and lacks some. Among 13,000 to 15,000 clones, roughly 77% were seen once, and the ten largest hold under 20%. Sample: formalin-fixed, paraffin-embedded tissue. The receptors originated from a female donor with lung cancer.

V gene TRBV11-2 combines with J gene TRBJ2-3; the D is unclear. V dropped 0 bases and J dropped 0 bases, with 13 bases sitting between them. This CDR3 spans 17 amino acids. Germline loops: CDR1 SGHAT, CDR2 FQNNGV. The CDR3 is CASSLDAASYSTDTQYF. The CDR3 coding sequence is TGTGCCAGCAGCTTAGATGCGGCGTCCTATAGCACAGATACGCAGTATTTT.

The sample holds one count of this clone. The chain employs TRBV20-1 and TRBJ1-1; no definite D call. Germline V gene sequence: CDR1 DFQATT, CDR2 SNEGSKA (reference sequence). V lost 3 bases, J lost 11 bases, and 7 bases lay in between. CDR3 length: 9 amino acids. CDR3 DNA: TGCAGTGCTAGCGGTTCGGCTTTCTTT. Protein sequence: CSASGSAFF.

This clone is medium-sized (0.01 to 0.1%) in the sample. This chain connects TRBV5-6 to TRBJ2-3; the match to TRBD2 covers 9 bases. The junction had 6 bases not matched to a gene; V was cut back by 0 bases and J by 1 base. Germline CDR1 reads SGHDT; CDR2 reads YYEEEE. The CDR3 runs 17 residues. This CDR3 is CASSLVGLATGTDTQYF. CDR3 in DNA: TGTGCCAGCAGCTTGGTCGGACTAGCGACCGGCACAGATACGCAGTATTTT.